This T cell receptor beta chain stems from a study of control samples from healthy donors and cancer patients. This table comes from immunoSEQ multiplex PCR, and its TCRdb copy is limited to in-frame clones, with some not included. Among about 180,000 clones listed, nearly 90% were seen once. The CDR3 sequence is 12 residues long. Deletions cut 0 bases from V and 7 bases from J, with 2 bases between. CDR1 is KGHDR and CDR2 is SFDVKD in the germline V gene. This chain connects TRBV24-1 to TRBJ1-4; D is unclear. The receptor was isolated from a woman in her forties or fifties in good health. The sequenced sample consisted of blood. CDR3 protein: CATSDLREKLFF. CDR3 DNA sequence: TGTGCCACCAGTGATTTGCGTGAAAAACTGTTTTTT.